What follows describes a single T cell receptor (beta chain). Its antigen remains unidentified. Qualities for individual bases were not recorded, and no much larger clone is one base off. The CDR3 measures 15 amino acids from cysteine to phenylalanine. This entry keeps only the CDR3 DNA: 45 bases, framed from base 1. The germline V gene specifies KGHSH as CDR1 and LQKENI as CDR2. The junction carries 7 bases between V and J, which are trimmed by 2 bases and 2 bases respectively. This sample stems from a study of cytomegalovirus exposure and HLA in healthy donors (dated by TCRdb to the late 2010s). Looking at the study overall: An earlier analysis of roughly 630 of the donors reported approximately 300 Gb of sequence data and 100 million to 140 million unique TCR beta sequences from around 200 million T cells. An early release covering roughly 640 HLA-typed donors comprised around 300 gigabases of sequencing data and 85 million to 100 million unique TCR sequences. Of the roughly 390 genotyped donors, approximately 80% were placed in the genetic ancestry cluster associated with self-reported Caucasian donors. The aim of the study was to test whether cataloging public T cell receptors could identify signatures of past pathogen exposure. The T cell repertoires of about 700 subjects were profiled by immunosequencing and related to cytomegalovirus serostatus. Besides the first cohort of approximately 710 subjects, a separate validation cohort made up of over 100 different subjects was used. To predict cytomegalovirus infection status, the study combined high-throughput TCR immunosequencing, statistical association of individual TCRs with disease status, and machine learning. A later analysis re-analyzed previously published TCR beta repertoires from approximately 700 donors and added high-resolution HLA genotyping to study TCR occurrence patterns. In the later analysis, no new phenotypic data were used to find candidate immune exposures; instead, reliance was placed on TCR beta sequences and their occurrence across donors. To decide whether each TCR beta V gene segment behaved as functional or pseudogenic, an earlier analysis of 587 of the donors relied on high-throughput TCR beta sequencing. Donor age, sex, ethnicity and CMV serostatus were compiled together with the repertoire data. A later genetic analysis used genome-wide SNP genotypes for about three fifths of the 666 donors, treating that subset as a discovery cohort. Every discovery cohort repertoire had been produced on one sequencing platform. HLA typing covered class I and class II loci at four-digit resolution. The number of donors typed differed by locus, with roughly 620-630 for A, B, C, DRB1 and DQB1, more than 500 for DQA1, about 610 for DPA1, and roughly 450 for DPB1. Roughly five DR-DQ haplotypes were handled as single units for association and clustering because linkage in the cohort was strong. On average, roughly 250,000 unique TCR beta nucleotide sequences were sequenced per donor among 300 to 500 genotyped donors of the cohort, with roughly 18% of those sequences being non-productive. Study-level results and caveats: When HLA alleles, especially DR and DQ, strongly co-occurred, TCR associations were difficult to assign to individual alleles. This cohort had only TCR beta chains sequenced, and the lack of alpha or paired-chain data limited which features could be detected. In an earlier analysis of 450 to 750 of the donors, most TCR beta V segments appeared in productive rearrangements about 87% or about 30% of the time, broadly matching IMGT annotations. The study listed approximately 150 TCR beta chains as associated with cytomegalovirus. A cluster of highly shared sequence variants was judged likely to be a technical artifact of the sequencing pipeline. In a later genetic analysis, fewer N-insertions in productive TCRs were reported among donors in an Asian-associated ancestry cluster than the roughly 640-donor mean. Correlated functional status among segregating V segments might reflect linkage disequilibrium, but an unknown experimental factor could not be ruled out. A further reported finding was that TCR beta sequences accurately predicted the HLA-A and HLA-B alleles for most subjects in the first cohort. According to a later analysis, TCR association rates differed among HLA loci, with DRB1 alleles showing the most associated TCRs and HLA-C alleles showing the fewest. A few of the identified cytomegalovirus-associated TCR beta chains were confirmed in vitro to be specific for cytomegalovirus antigens. Because the 87-base-pair reads could not distinguish some IMGT-functional V segments, including TRBV6-2 and TRBV6-3, those segments were excluded. HLA typing was unavailable for some donors at each locus, so association tests used only the typed subset. A later analysis found that most CMV-associated TCR beta chains appeared HLA-restricted, with HLA associations seemingly driven largely by CMV exposure. A later analysis associated about 18,000 TCR beta sequences with specific HLA alleles at a false discovery rate of 0.05. For the cohort, immune exposure information was limited to CMV serostatus. Because counts were too low, more than 15 rarely observed V segments, including chromosome 9 orphons, were excluded from the earlier analysis of around 640 of the donors. A later analysis found that HLA-associated TCR beta chains were more clonally expanded and had lower generation probabilities than equally common non-associated chains. Presence/absence analyses assumed roughly uniform sequencing depth across donors, an assumption that may not hold. In a later genetic analysis, a missense DCLRE1C variant was associated with V-gene and J-gene trimming of TCR beta chains, and the association was replicated in an independent cohort. Cytomegalovirus status was reported to be diagnosed by the classifier with high specificity and sensitivity in both the original and validation cohorts. In a later analysis, several top co-occurrence clusters were reported to appear linked to parvovirus B19, influenza, CMV and Epstein-Barr virus. The authors suggested that the approach could potentially be extended to other disease states and immunological phenotypes. Across donors, most TCR sequences were observed very rarely, whereas some public TCRs were present in many individuals.

Library preparation employed the immunoSEQ multiplex PCR assay. The multiplex PCR relied on a mix of 60 forward primers for TCR Vbeta segments and 13 reverse primers for TCR Jbeta segments. A multiplex PCR assay on genomic DNA amplified the CDR3 region of rearranged TCR beta genes. On the Illumina HiSeq System, the amplified TCR beta libraries were sequenced as 87-base-pair reads. On the authors' methods: In a later analysis, 77 million or so unique TCR beta chains were counted across the roughly 610 repertoires, and about 9.9 million of these chains were shared by at least two donors. Raw reads were error-corrected and collapsed into unique sequences with a nearest-neighbor algorithm that merged closely related sequences to remove PCR and sequencing errors. Alignment of CDR3 sequences to IMGT reference sequences was used to assign V, D and J gene segments. Each retained sequence needed at least a six-nucleotide match to both a V gene segment and a J gene segment. Rearrangements were called productive when the CDR3 lacked stop codons and stayed in frame with V and J; all others were non-productive. Following IMGT convention, CDR3 was defined as the stretch from the second conserved V-encoded cysteine up to the conserved J-encoded phenylalanine. The earlier analysis of fewer than 700 of the donors excluded sequences that lacked an unambiguous match to a single V gene segment. An earlier analysis of several hundred of the donors classified V segments as functional when productive rearrangements were above 56.7% and as segregating when the standard deviation between donors was above 5%. A statistical classification framework was developed to diagnose cytomegalovirus status using the catalog of TCR beta chain sequences. In a later analysis, TCR nucleotide sequences were compared against IMGT/GENE-DB human TR gene sequences so that V and J genes could be assigned. A later analysis assigned CDR3 sequences and most-parsimonious VDJ recombination scenarios with the TCRdist pipeline. In a later analysis, each TCR beta chain was defined by its CDR3 amino acid sequence together with its V-gene family, and reads lacking a unique V-gene family were excluded. A later analysis removed 450 to 600 highly shared, low-generation-probability nucleotide sequences to deal with suspected cross-contamination and a sequencing artifact. In a later analysis, a clonal expansion index for each public chain was calculated from normalized within-repertoire ranks of inferred template counts. In a later analysis, generation probabilities were computed with a VDJ recombination model fitted to out-of-frame rearrangements, and the resulting probabilities were checked against IGoR. A later analysis scored TCR-TCR, TCR-HLA and TCR-CMV co-occurrence with hypergeometric tests, applying a repertoire-size bias correction to TCR pairs. A later analysis estimated false discovery rates by permuting HLA or CMV assignments 20 times. A later analysis grouped co-occurring TCRs with DBSCAN, adding TCRdist sequence similarity when clustering within HLA-allele-positive subsets. Repertoires with fewer than 30,000 or more than 120,000 public chains were left out of co-occurrence clustering, as were about 5 repertoires with anomalous nucleotide sharing. The table was pulled from immuneACCESS by TCRdb, which kept in-frame rearrangements only. Such tables lose some clones; where checked, under half of the loss comes from unresolved V genes, and the rest has no known cause. That table is the source of V, J and clone size, and D and trimming were worked out from the DNA. The sample table records approximately 140,000 clones; 81% of these occur just once. 0.7% of the sample is in the top ten clones.

The cohort consisted of more than 650 healthy bone marrow donors. Cohort members were all nominally healthy when sampled, although unrecorded immune exposures were likely present. The donor tested CMV seronegative, placing the donor among the 350 to 400 seronegative members of the cohort. Each donor provided a peripheral blood sample, and peripheral blood mononuclear cells were used for TCR beta sequencing. Genomic DNA was extracted from the blood cell samples with the Qiagen DNeasy Blood Extraction Kit. The chain links TRBV18 with TRBJ2-6; TRBD2 is a weak D gene call, 6 bases matching. The receptor was isolated from a man aged 18 to 30 in good health and CMV-seronegative. The sample comprised PBMCs. The nucleotides are TGTGCCAGCTCACCAGGAGGGGCTGGGGCCAACGTCCTGACTTTC. Protein translation: CASSPGGAGANVLTF.